The 16 T cell receptor beta chains reported below all come from one sample, sequenced in a study of shared clonotypes between healthy human individuals. Naive CD8 isolation took CD45RO-negative cells positively selected for CCR7 and excluded terminally differentiated effector memory CD45RA+ cells. Libraries were prepared by immunoSEQ multiplex PCR; TCRdb keeps only in-frame clonotypes and omits some of them. Among about 2.2 million clones listed, 90% to 95% were seen once. The sample comprised naive CD8+ T cells from PBMCs. All receptors come from a man aged 18-30 years in good health. Some clones in this sample may be carry-over from other donors' samples.

This rearrangement joins TRBV4-1 to TRBJ2-7; D gene unclear. The CDR3 consists of 13 residues. V shed 1 base and J shed 3 bases, with 7 bases lying between them. Germline-derived CDR1 and CDR2 are MGHRA and YSYEKL. The CDR3 sequence: CASSQGVFYEQYF. DNA for the CDR3: TGCGCCAGCAGCCAAGGGGTTTTCTACGAGCAGTACTTC.

The gene calls are TRBV19 and TRBJ2-1, with D unclear. CDR3 size: 13 residues. Germline V gene sequence: CDR1 LNHDA, CDR2 SQIVND (reference sequence). Trimming stripped 9 bases from V and 0 bases from J, with 9 bases between. The CDR3 loop is CASQQSSYNEQFF. DNA for the CDR3: TGTGCCAGCCAACAAAGCTCCTACAATGAGCAGTTCTTC.

This rearrangement joins TRBV5-6 to TRBJ2-1, with unresolved D. CDR3 length: 16 residues. Deletions cut 4 bases from V and 2 bases from J, with 16 bases between. CDR1 and CDR2 (germline): SGHDT, YYEEEE. The CDR3 spells CASSPQTGGTYNEQFF. The CDR3 coding sequence is TGTGCCAGCAGCCCCCAAACTGGCGGAACCTACAATGAGCAGTTCTTC.

A few counts support this clone. The chain uses TRBV19 and TRBJ1-1; no clear D gene. The V gene's germline CDR1 is LNHDA and CDR2 SQIVND (reference sequence). Trimming took off 2 bases at V and 1 base at J, with 8 bases between the two ends. CDR3 length: 14 amino acids. The CDR3: CASSISSGNTEAFF. CDR3 nucleotide sequence: TGTGCCAGTAGTATATCGTCGGGGAACACTGAAGCTTTCTTT.

The chain is built from TRBV7-2 and TRBJ2-3; 10 positions match TRBD2. Germline lookup yields CDR1 SGHTA and CDR2 FQGNSA. The CDR3 length is 17 residues. Germline trimming cut 1 base from V and 4 bases from J; bases unmatched to any gene: 8. CDR3 DNA: TGTGCCAGCAGCTTAGGTCTAGCGGGAGATTTCGCAGATACGCAGTATTTT. Translating gives CASSLGLAGDFADTQYF.

The CDR3 bases are TGTGCCACCAGCCCCGGGACAGGAGCTAACTATGGCTACACCTTC. Translating gives CATSPGTGANYGYTF. The chain uses TRBV15 and TRBJ1-2; 8 positions agree with TRBD1. In germline, CDR1 is LNHNV, CDR2 YYDKDF (reference sequence). V gave up 5 bases and J gave up 0 bases; unmatched junction bases: 5. The CDR3 contains 15 residues.

This clone was seen a single time. The chain has TRBV28 and TRBJ2-7; 8 bases fit TRBD1. CDR3 length equals 15 residues. Germline assignment: CDR1 MDHEN and CDR2 SYDVKM. After removal of 7 bases from V and 3 bases from J, the junction contained 11 bases not matched to a gene. The CDR3 region is CASIYSRDRLYEQYF. The CDR3 nucleotides are TGTGCCAGCATCTACTCCCGGGACAGGCTCTACGAGCAGTACTTC.

This CDR3 is CASSEVAGGNGYTF. In DNA form, the CDR3 reads TGTGCCAGCAGTGAAGTGGCAGGGGGCAACGGCTACACCTTC. The chain uses TRBV6-1 and TRBJ1-2, with 8 bases aligning to TRBD1. CDR3 length: 14 amino acids. V shed 1 base, J shed 8 bases, and the junction held 6 bases outside the gene matches. CDR1 is MNHNS and CDR2 is SASEGT in the germline V gene.

The chain employs TRBV28 and TRBJ2-7, with 12 bases lining up with TRBD1. Germline CDR1 is MDHEN and CDR2 is SYDVKM. The ends lost 4 bases at V and 2 bases at J; junction bases unmatched: 12. There are 18 residues in the CDR3. The CDR3 reads CASSSPGIGTGGAYEQYF. CDR3 in DNA: TGTGCCAGCAGTTCCCCCGGTATCGGGACAGGGGGCGCCTACGAGCAGTACTTC.

The V call is TRBV7-2, the J call TRBJ2-7, with D hard to call. There are 13 residues in the CDR3. Germline V gene lookup returns CDR1 SGHTA and CDR2 FQGNSA. V was trimmed by 2 bases and J by 6 bases, leaving 11 bases between them. The CDR3 reads CASSLPPNLEQYF. CDR3 nucleotides: TGTGCCAGCAGCTTACCCCCAAACCTCGAGCAGTACTTC.

This sequence joins TRBV7-2 and TRBJ1-5; no clear D. Trimming left V 1 base short and J 4 bases short, with 5 bases between. Looked up from germline, CDR1 is SGHTA and CDR2 is FQGNSA. CDR3 length: 13 residues. DNA of the CDR3: TGTGCCAGCAGCTTAGTCCCGAATCAGCCCCAGCATTTT. It yields the protein CASSLVPNQPQHF.

This clone was counted only a few times. The chain links TRBV28 to TRBJ1-4; TRBD1 is a possible D gene (6 bases). The CDR3 covers 16 residues. Germline lookup yields CDR1 MDHEN and CDR2 SYDVKM. V was shortened by 6 bases and J by 7 bases, with 21 bases between the two germline ends. CDR3 in amino acids: CASSLGYRVTGEKLFF. For the CDR3, the DNA is TGTGCCAGCAGCCTGGGGTACAGGGTCACGGGTGAAAAACTGTTTTTT. The variable domain in full, completed from reference TRBV28 and TRBJ1-4, reads DVKVTQSSRYLVKRTGEKVFLECVQDMDHENMFWYRQDPGLGLRLIYFSYDVKMKEKGDIPEGYSVSREKKERFSLILESASTNQTSMYLCASSLGYRVTGEKLFFGSGTQLSVL.

The chain couples TRBV27 to TRBJ2-5; D might be TRBD1 (6 bases). The germline CDR1 and CDR2 sequences are MNHEY and SMNVEV (reference sequence). V was cut by 6 bases and J by 5 bases, with 16 bases left in between. The CDR3 totals 14 residues. CDR3 nucleotide sequence: TGTGCCAGCAGCTATAACAGGGCGCGCGAGACCCAGTACTTC. Translation: CASSYNRARETQYF.

The CDR3 protein is CASSFGWRGGDEQYF. The CDR3 coding sequence is TGTGCCAGCAGCTTTGGTTGGAGGGGGGGAGACGAGCAGTACTTC. The rearrangement uses TRBV5-4 and TRBJ2-7, with D perhaps matching TRBD2 (7 bases). Trimming removed 2 bases at V and 5 bases at J, with 17 bases between. From germline, CDR1 is SGHNT and CDR2 YYREEE (reference sequence). This CDR3 is 15 amino acids long.

This clone has only one observation. Other DNA sequences in this sample translate to the same CDR3. The chain employs TRBV7-9 and TRBJ2-7; D uncertain. Germline CDR1 SEHNR, CDR2 FQNEAQ (reference sequence). The CDR3 has 13 residues. Deletions cut 1 base from V and 3 bases from J, with 7 bases between. The CDR3 region has the DNA TGTGCCAGCAGCTTAGGGCCAGGCTACGAGCAGTACTTC. Translation gives CASSLGPGYEQYF.

V usage is TRBV27 and J usage is TRBJ2-1; D uncertain. V dropped 10 bases and J dropped 2 bases, with 18 bases sitting between them. The CDR3 consists of 15 residues. The germline V gene has CDR1 MNHEY and CDR2 SMNVEV (reference sequence). The CDR3: CATTRRANTYNEQFF. The DNA for the CDR3 is TGTGCCACGACACGTCGGGCGAACACCTACAATGAGCAGTTCTTC.